The 27 T cell receptor beta chains listed next were all sequenced from one sample in a study of cytomegalovirus exposure and HLA in healthy donors. The PCR employed 60 Vbeta primers together with 13 Jbeta primers. Profiled with immunoSEQ multiplex PCR; TCRdb holds only in-frame clones, not every one. The sample has under 250,000 clones; 82% are singletons. Material: PBMCs. The receptors derive from a man aged 35 to 55 in good health and CMV-seropositive.

The rearrangement uses TRBV7-9 and TRBJ1-5; tentative D call: TRBD1 (5 bases). The V and J ends lost 5 bases and 7 bases respectively, with 18 bases between them. Germline values: CDR1 SEHNR, CDR2 FQNEAQ (reference sequence). CDR3 length: 15 residues. CDR3 sequence (DNA): TGTGCCAGCAGCCACGAGCAAACAGGTGGACAGCCCCAGCATTTT. Protein product: CASSHEQTGGQPQHF.

The chain's CDR3 is CASSAGWTGGLHTGELFF. The CDR3 nucleotides are TGCGCCAGCAGTGCCGGCTGGACAGGGGGCCTCCACACCGGGGAGCTGTTTTTT. The chain carries TRBV10-1 and TRBJ2-2, with TRBD1 identical over 11 bases. The CDR3 has 18 residues. Unmatched junction bases numbered 10, after V lost 4 bases and J lost 3 bases. Germline-derived CDR1 and CDR2 are WNHNN and SYGVQD (reference sequence).

The J gene is TRBJ2-6, the V gene TRBV5-4, with D tentatively TRBD2 (5 bases). With 0 bases removed from V and 0 bases from J, the gap between germline ends came to 7 bases. Germline CDR1 reads SGHNT; CDR2 reads YYREEE (reference sequence). The CDR3 consists of 16 residues. In nucleotides, the CDR3 is TGTGCCAGCAGCTTGGGAGGGATCTCTGGGGCCAACGTCCTGACTTTC. As protein: CASSLGGISGANVLTF. Filled out from reference TRBV5-4 and TRBJ2-6, the complete variable domain reads ETGVTQSPTHLIKTRGQQVTLRCSSQSGHNTVSWYQQALGQGPQFIFQYYREEENGRGNFPPRFSGLQFPNYSSELNVNALELDDSALYLCASSLGGISGANVLTFGAGSRLTVL.

This clone occurred many times. CDR3 loop: CASSRGSAEQFF. The CDR3 region has the DNA TGCGCCAGCAGCAGGGGTAGCGCCGAGCAGTTCTTC. The chain is built from TRBV10-1 and TRBJ2-1, with TRBD1 as a possible D gene (6 bases). The V gene lost 6 bases and the J gene lost 10 bases, with 13 bases spanning the gap. The CDR3 totals 12 residues. The germline gives CDR1 WNHNN, CDR2 SYGVQD (reference sequence).

The gene calls are TRBV30 and TRBJ2-7; 8 bases map to TRBD1. Germline-derived CDR1 and CDR2 are GTSNPN and SVGIG (reference sequence). V was clipped by 3 bases and J by 3 bases; unmatched bases: 1. The CDR3 runs to 12 residues. The CDR3 sequence is CAWRQGGYEQYF. The CDR3 nucleotides read TGTGCCTGGAGACAGGGGGGCTACGAGCAGTACTTC.

J is TRBJ2-5 and V is TRBV12-5; D uncertain. Trimming cost V 2 bases and J 1 base, with 8 bases left between them. The germline V gene has CDR1 LGHNT and CDR2 FRNRAP. This CDR3 has 14 residues. Here the CDR3 reads CASGLWAVQETQYF. DNA for the CDR3: TGTGCTAGTGGTTTGTGGGCAGTCCAAGAGACCCAGTACTTC. Looking up the rest from reference TRBV12-5 and TRBJ2-5 gives the full variable domain: DARVTQTPRHKVTEMGQEVTMRCQPILGHNTVFWYRQTMMQGLELLAYFRNRAPLDDSGMPKDRFSAEMPDATLATLKIQPSEPRDSAVYFCASGLWAVQETQYFGPGTRLLVL.

In nucleotides, the CDR3 is TGTGCCAGCCTTATGCGGAACACCGGGGAGCTGTTTTTT. It specifies CASLMRNTGELFF. The chain is built from TRBV11-3 and TRBJ2-2; the D is unclear. The germline V gene has CDR1 SGHNT and CDR2 YENEEA. There are 13 residues in the CDR3. V was trimmed by 8 bases and J by 1 base, leaving 8 bases between them. Combining the CDR3 with reference TRBV11-3 and TRBJ2-2 gives the whole variable domain EAGVVQSPRYKIIEKKQPVAFWCNPISGHNTLYWYLQNLGQGPELLIRYENEEAVDDSQLPKDRFSAERLKGVDSTLKIQPAELGDSAVYLCASLMRNTGELFFGEGSRLTVL.

This chain uses TRBV9 with TRBJ1-2; no clear D gene. Germline V gene lookup returns CDR1 SGDLS and CDR2 YYNGEE. Trimming took 5 bases from V and 8 from J, leaving 19 bases between them. The CDR3 contains 14 residues. This CDR3 is CASRGYRAVEGYTF. The CDR3 nucleotides read TGTGCCAGCAGGGGCTATAGAGCGGTGGAGGGCTACACCTTC.

With regard to this clone: This CDR3 fails to terminate in the conserved phenylalanine or tryptophan, so it likely reflects a read error. The chain joins TRBV6-5 to TRBJ2-6; D is unresolved. The germline CDR1 and CDR2 sequences are MNHEY and SVGAGI. V lost 6 bases and J lost 4, with 7 bases in between. CDR3 length: 13 residues. The CDR3 spells CASSLKGANVLTS. The CDR3 DNA follows: TGTGCCAGCAGCCTCAAGGGGGCCAACGTCCTGACTTCC.

This clone was recorded once. V and J are TRBV5-1 and TRBJ1-4; TRBD1 agrees at 8 bases. J gave up 8 bases and V 4 bases, and 13 bases lay outside the gene matches. The germline V gene encodes CDR1 SGHRS and CDR2 YFSETQ. This CDR3 has 16 amino acids. The CDR3 region has the DNA TGCGCCAGCAGCCAGTCGCCGGGACAGGCTACAGAAAAACTGTTTTTT. Protein: CASSQSPGQATEKLFF.

This clone was seen only once. The rearrangement uses TRBV27 and TRBJ2-1; 8 nucleotides line up with TRBD2. This CDR3 spans 14 amino acids. J gave up 3 bases and V 5 bases, and 3 bases lay outside the gene matches. CDR1 is MNHEY, CDR2 SMNVEV, per germline (reference sequence). CDR3: CASSQLADYNEQFF. CDR3 nucleotide sequence: TGTGCCAGCAGTCAACTAGCGGACTACAATGAGCAGTTCTTC.

This clone was seen a few times. Within the sample, other DNA sequences also encode this same CDR3. The chain joins TRBV6-1 to TRBJ2-7, with 11 bases fitting TRBD2. Germline V lookup: CDR1 MNHNS, CDR2 SASEGT. With V trimmed by 1 base and J by 2 bases, 4 bases remained unmatched. The CDR3 spans 16 residues. The CDR3 DNA follows: TGTGCCAGCAGTGAAGGGGGACTAGCGGCCGCCTACGAGCAGTACGTC. It translates to CASSEGGLAAAYEQYV.

The V call is TRBV18, the J call TRBJ1-1; TRBD1 agrees at 7 bases. The CDR3 length is 14 residues. Looked up from germline, CDR1 is KGHSH and CDR2 is LQKENI. J lost 3 bases, V lost 6 bases, and 7 bases had no gene match. CDR3: CASSPATGHTEAFF. The CDR3 bases are TGTGCCAGCTCGCCTGCGACAGGGCACACTGAAGCTTTCTTT.

This clone appeared a few times. This sequence joins TRBV27 and TRBJ1-2; no definite D call. This CDR3 is built from 13 residues. Germline assignment: CDR1 MNHEY and CDR2 SMNVEV (reference sequence). Trimming pared 5 bases from V and 3 bases from J, leaving 10 bases between. The CDR3 nucleotides read TGTGCCAGCAGTAACTGGGAGGACTATGGCTACACCTTC. Protein: CASSNWEDYGYTF.

This clone occurred a few times. The chain has TRBV2 and TRBJ1-5; D remains unclear. From germline, CDR1 is SNHLY and CDR2 FYNNEI. Trimming took off 7 bases at V and 1 base at J, with 14 bases between the two ends. The CDR3 is 15 amino acids. This CDR3 is CASTGYGGSNQPQHF. The DNA for the CDR3 is TGTGCCAGCACCGGGTATGGAGGGAGCAATCAGCCCCAGCATTTT.

The chain has TRBV7-9 and TRBJ1-2, with 10 nucleotides matching TRBD1. Germline-derived CDR1 and CDR2 are SEHNR and FQNEAQ (reference sequence). The trim removed 6 bases at V and 9 bases at J, leaving 13 bases unmatched. CDR3 size: 15 residues. This chain's CDR3 is CASSLTGTGVSSYTF. DNA for the CDR3: TGTGCCAGCAGTCTTACCGGGACAGGGGTTTCAAGCTACACCTTC.

V is TRBV5-1 and J is TRBJ2-1; the match to TRBD2 covers 8 bases. CDR1 and CDR2 (germline): SGHRS, YFSETQ. Germline trimming cut 1 base from V and 1 base from J; bases unmatched to any gene: 4. The CDR3 extends over 16 amino acids. CDR3 nucleotide sequence: TGCGCCAGCAGCTTGATGGCGGGAGGTTCCTACAATGAGCAGTTCTTC. Encoded protein: CASSLMAGGSYNEQFF.

The chain is built from TRBV1 and TRBJ2-3; the table's D call, TRBD2, was not checked against the DNA. TRBV1 is a documented pseudogene. The CDR3 spans 17 residues. CDR3 in amino acids: CTSSQGLAGECADTQYF. The CDR3 nucleotides are TGCACCAGCAGCCAAGGACTAGCGGGAGAGTGCGCAGATACGCAGTATTTT.

The chain carries TRBV29-1 and TRBJ1-1; possible D gene TRBD1, 6 bases. The germline V gene encodes CDR1 SQVTM and CDR2 ANQGSEA. V lost 2 bases to trimming and J lost 4 bases, with 8 bases between them. The CDR3 loop spans 12 amino acids. The CDR3 DNA sequence: TGCAGCGTTGAACAGGGGTTCACTGAAGCTTTCTTT. Its translation: CSVEQGFTEAFF. Complete variable domain (other parts from reference TRBV29-1 and TRBJ1-1): SAVISQKPSRDICQRGTSLTIQCQVDSQVTMMFWYRQQPGQSLTLIATANQGSEATYESGFVIDKFPISRPNLTFSTLTVSNMSPEDSSIYLCSVEQGFTEAFFGQGTRLTVV.

This clone occurred once. The chain employs TRBV13 and TRBJ2-3; 10 positions match TRBD1. Per the germline V gene, CDR1 is PRHDT and CDR2 is FYEKMQ (reference sequence). V lost 4 bases, J lost 5 bases, and 9 bases stayed unmatched. CDR3 size: 16 residues. The CDR3: CASSSIDRGQEDTQYF. CDR3 in DNA: TGTGCCAGCAGCTCTATCGACAGGGGGCAGGAAGATACGCAGTATTTT.

The V gene is TRBV2, the J gene TRBJ1-5; 7 bases are a match to TRBD1. V shed 6 bases, J shed 3 bases, and the junction held 5 bases outside the gene matches. From germline, CDR1 is SNHLY and CDR2 FYNNEI. This CDR3 spans 14 amino acids. As DNA, the CDR3 is TGTGCCAGCAGCGCCGGGACAGCCAATCAGCCCCAGCATTTT. It yields the protein CASSAGTANQPQHF.

The chain combines TRBV11-3 with TRBJ2-1; 7 nucleotides line up with TRBD1. The germline CDR1 and CDR2 sequences are SGHNT and YENEEA. This CDR3 has 17 residues. J was trimmed by 7 bases and V by 2 bases; bases with no gene match: 14. CDR3 sequence reads: CASSLSSGQSLGNEQFF. The CDR3 region has the DNA TGTGCCAGCAGCTTAAGCTCGGGACAGTCCCTTGGGAATGAGCAGTTCTTC.

A single count supports this clone. The V gene is TRBV7-2, the J gene TRBJ2-1; D uncertain. This CDR3 region has 13 residues. The germline gives CDR1 SGHTA, CDR2 FQGNSA. The V and J ends lost 5 bases and 7 bases respectively, with 12 bases between them. CDR3 sequence reads: CASSPWAGNEQFF. As DNA, the CDR3 is TGTGCCAGCAGCCCTTGGGCTGGGAATGAGCAGTTCTTC.

This clone occurred once. The rearrangement uses TRBV27 and TRBJ2-1, with TRBD2 matching 8 bases. The CDR3 totals 15 residues. The V segment lost 5 bases and the J segment 3 bases; nucleotides outside the gene matches: 6. The germline gives CDR1 MNHEY, CDR2 SMNVEV (reference sequence). The DNA for the CDR3 is TGTGCCAGCAGTCCCCGGGGGGGCCACTACAATGAGCAGTTCTTC. Translating it yields CASSPRGGHYNEQFF.

The chain combines TRBV7-3 with TRBJ2-1; D gene ambiguous. The germline V gene has CDR1 SGHTA and CDR2 FQGTGA. Trimming cost V 0 bases and J 9 bases, with 6 bases left between them. This CDR3 contains 12 residues. CDR3 nucleotides: TGTGCCAGCAGCTTAACCTCGGGTGAGCAGTTCTTC. It codes for CASSLTSGEQFF.

The gene calls are TRBV11-3 and TRBJ2-5; the D gene is possibly TRBD2 (5 bases). Germline V gene sequence: CDR1 SGHNT, CDR2 YENEEA. The CDR3 is 18 residues long. Between the trimmed V and J ends, which lost 3 bases and 1 base, there was a span of 21 bases. The CDR3 reads CASSFSRAGTLPQETQYF. In DNA form, the CDR3 reads TGTGCCAGCAGCTTTTCTAGGGCGGGTACCCTGCCCCAAGAGACCCAGTACTTC.

The count of this clone is one. The genes are TRBV6-5 and TRBJ1-2; 7 bases agree with TRBD1. Germline V gives CDR1 MNHEY, CDR2 SVGAGI. The CDR3 runs to 14 residues. V gave up 0 bases and J gave up 5 bases; unmatched junction bases: 3. The CDR3 region is CASSYSGQAYGYTF. The DNA of the CDR3 is TGTGCCAGCAGTTACTCAGGACAGGCATATGGCTACACCTTC.